A selection of T cell receptor beta chains follows, all from one sample in a study of blood T cell repertoires in COVID-19. Method: immunoSEQ multiplex PCR; TCRdb's copy keeps in-frame clones and lacks some. The sample lists 200,000 to 250,000 clones; about 85% were seen once. Sequencing was performed on PBMCs or T cells enriched from blood (not recorded which). Receptor source: a man aged 25-40 years who had recovered from COVID-19. Both conserved end residues are part of each CDR3. A D gene is named only where the DNA matches it firmly. Not all rows give a size; the values are once, few, many and, for expanded clones, a class.

TRBV24-1,14,TRBJ1-1,.,.,CATSDLGGRDGAFF,TGTGCCACCAGTGATTTGGGGGGCAGGGATGGAGCTTTCTTT
TRBV4-1,15,TRBJ1-6,.,TRBD1,CASSQRQGWDSPLHF,TGCGCCAGCAGCCAGAGACAGGGTTGGGATTCACCCCTCCACTTT
TRBV10-2,15,TRBJ1-2,.,.,CASSEVLGGDYGYTF,TGCGCCAGCAGTGAGGTCCTGGGGGGGGACTATGGCTACACCTTC
TRBV29-1,12,TRBJ1-1,.,.,CSVVVVNTEAFF,TGCAGCGTTGTCGTAGTGAACACTGAAGCTTTCTTT
TRBV18,17,TRBJ2-3,once,TRBD2,CASSPTLGGRGTDTQYF,TGTGCCAGCTCACCGACATTAGGCGGGAGAGGGACAGATACGCAGTATTTT
TRBV4-1,16,TRBJ1-4,.,.,CASSQGGGSLREKLFF,TGCGCCAGCAGCCAAGGCGGGGGTTCATTGCGTGAAAAACTGTTTTTT
TRBV7-9,15,TRBJ1-2,once,.,CASSLGILGIVGYTF,TGTGCCAGCAGCTTAGGTATCCTAGGAATCGTTGGCTACACCTTC
TRBV18,16,TRBJ1-4,.,.,CASSPFGGATNEKLFF,TGTGCCAGCTCACCGTTTGGGGGCGCAACTAATGAAAAACTGTTTTTT
TRBV25-1,14,TRBJ2-1,.,TRBD2,CASSVGGGHNEQFF,TGTGCCAGCAGTGTTGGCGGGGGACACAATGAGCAGTTCTTC
TRBV7-9,13,TRBJ1-4,.,.,CASHPSQGEKLFF,TGTGCCAGCCACCCGAGTCAGGGGGAAAAACTGTTTTTT
TRBV28,15,TRBJ1-1,.,.,CASSLLIGGNTEAFF,TGTGCCAGCAGTCTCCTAATAGGGGGGAACACTGAAGCTTTCTTT
TRBV30,14,TRBJ1-6,.,TRBD1,CAWSPGQFNSPLHF,TGTGCCTGGAGTCCGGGACAGTTTAATTCACCCCTCCACTTT
TRBV5-1,12,TRBJ1-1,.,.,CASTDSFTEAFF,TGCGCCAGCACCGACAGCTTCACTGAAGCTTTCTTT
TRBV18,14,TRBJ2-7,.,TRBD1,CASSPGTGGAGQYF,TGTGCCAGCTCACCAGGGACAGGGGGCGCTGGGCAGTACTTC
TRBV5-1,15,TRBJ2-7,.,TRBD1,CASSSPGQTYREQYF,TGCGCCAGCAGCTCGCCGGGACAGACTTACCGGGAGCAGTACTTC
TRBV19,15,TRBJ1-2,.,.,CASTAGGDIGYGYTF,TGTGCCAGTACCGCCGGAGGTGATATTGGATATGGCTACACCTTC
TRBV27,16,TRBJ1-3,.,.,CASSIDGQGTGNTIYF,TGTGCCAGCAGTATCGACGGGCAGGGTACTGGAAACACCATATATTTT
TRBV19,12,TRBJ1-5,.,.,CASSNKNQPQHF,TGTGCCAGTAGTAACAAGAACCAGCCCCAGCATTTT
TRBV5-4,18,TRBJ2-6,.,.,CASSFPQNPRSGANVLTF,TGTGCCAGCAGCTTCCCACAAAACCCACGCTCTGGGGCCAACGTCCTGACTTTC
TRBV7-9,17,TRBJ1-3,once,TRBD1,CASSLETGGRSGNTIYF,TGTGCCAGCAGCTTAGAGACAGGGGGCCGCTCTGGAAACACCATATATTTT
TRBV27,14,TRBJ2-7,.,.,CASSLGGDTGEQYF,TGTGCCAGCAGTCTTGGGGGGGACACGGGAGAGCAGTACTTC
TRBV3-1/TRBV3-2,15,TRBJ2-5,.,.,CASSQVTAIQETQYF,TGTGCCAGCAGCCAGGTGACAGCCATTCAAGAGACCCAGTACTTC
TRBV30,18,TRBJ2-5,.,TRBD2,CAWSVFGTSGGQQETQYF,TGTGCCTGGAGTGTGTTCGGGACTAGCGGGGGGCAACAAGAGACCCAGTACTTC
TRBV29-1,15,TRBJ1-2,few,TRBD1,CSVQDRDREGYGYTF,TGCAGCGTCCAAGATAGGGACAGGGAGGGCTATGGCTACACCTTC
TRBV7-9,16,TRBJ2-7,.,.,CASSPPLGAARYEQYF,TGTGCCAGCAGCCCCCCTTTGGGCGCAGCAAGATACGAGCAGTACTTC
TRBV19,17,TRBJ2-3,.,TRBD2,CASSLGTSGLGTDTQYF,TGTGCCAGTAGCCTCGGGACTAGCGGGTTGGGGACAGATACGCAGTATTTT
TRBV4-2,16,TRBJ2-1,.,.,CASSDPLASSYNEQFF,TGTGCCAGCAGCGACCCGCTAGCGAGCTCCTACAATGAGCAGTTCTTC
TRBV19,14,TRBJ2-1,.,.,CASSMGGWFNEQFF,TGTGCCAGTAGTATGGGAGGTTGGTTCAATGAGCAGTTCTTC
TRBV5-4,14,TRBJ2-7,few,.,CASSTNAGTREQYF,TGTGCCAGCAGCACGAACGCCGGGACACGCGAGCAGTACTTC
TRBV9,15,TRBJ2-2,.,.,CASSVGGGVTGELFF,TGTGCCAGCAGCGTAGGGGGCGGGGTGACCGGGGAGCTGTTTTTT
TRBV10-3,15,TRBJ1-2,.,TRBD1,CAISEGQGSKDGYTF,TGTGCCATCAGTGAGGGACAGGGTTCAAAGGATGGCTACACCTTC
TRBV19,17,TRBJ2-5,.,TRBD2,CASSTGTSGRARETQYF,TGTGCCAGTAGTACCGGGACTAGCGGGAGGGCCCGAGAGACCCAGTACTTC
TRBV12-5,16,TRBJ2-7,.,.,CASADQRGRGVYEQYF,TGTGCTAGTGCCGACCAGAGGGGCAGGGGGGTCTACGAGCAGTACTTC
TRBV5-5,14,TRBJ2-5,few,.,CASSGRDIKETQYF,TGTGCCAGCAGCGGCCGGGACATCAAAGAGACCCAGTACTTC
TRBV5-1,16,TRBJ2-1,.,TRBD1,CASSFASGTGNNEQFF,TGCGCCAGCAGTTTTGCCTCCGGGACAGGGAACAATGAGCAGTTCTTC
TRBV5-8,18,TRBJ1-4,few,TRBD1,CASSNRQGYLGAFEKLFF,TGTGCCAGCAGTAATCGACAGGGGTATTTGGGGGCTTTTGAAAAACTGTTTTTT